The present T cell receptor (beta chain) was sequenced within a study of T-cell reconstitution after alpha-beta-depleted transplantation in children. Overall study findings and caveats: Two months or so post-transplant, alpha-beta T cells reportedly derived from several hundred expanded graft clones.

Of note for this clonotype: Its antigen is unknown.

Researchers prepared the TCRbeta library using unique molecular identifiers, the study reports. TCRdb analysed the PCR reads with MiXCR anew, one entry per CDR3 protein. There are 400,000 to 550,000 distinct CDR3 sequences in the sample; about 10% occur only once, and around 2% lies in the top ten. Germline V gives CDR1 SGHRS, CDR2 YFSETQ. This CDR3 spans 16 amino acids. With 3 bases clipped from V and 3 bases from J, the junction kept 8 bases outside the gene matches. The input for sequencing was PBMCs, taken before TCRalphabeta/CD19-depleted stem cell transplant. The J gene is TRBJ2-5, the V gene TRBV5-1; TRBD1 agrees at 10 bases. The source of this sequence is a child aged 2 to 10 with inherited bone marrow failure, due to receive a stem cell transplant. The CDR3 coding sequence is TGCGCCAGCAGCTGGAGGGGACAGGGGCAAAAAGAGACCCAGTACTTC. Encoded protein: CASSWRGQGQKETQYF.